This T cell receptor (beta chain) is drawn from a study of beta chain features in type 1 diabetes. Investigators reverse transcribed all isolated RNA, so they sequenced expressed TCRB transcripts. TCRdb's table, derived via immunoSEQ multiplex PCR, lists solely in-frame clones and lacks some. The sample records 500,000 to 800,000 clones, around 12% being singletons. Once sorted, every population was more than 98% pure. Overall study findings and caveats: Shortening that was moderate but significant affected the TCRB CDR3s of Type 1 diabetes patients in all four CD4+ subsets. Cells carrying high TCR expression could end up over-represented when cDNA is sequenced.

Germline CDR1 is SEHNR and CDR2 is FQNEAQ (reference sequence). The V gene lost 4 bases and the J gene lost 2 bases, with 2 bases spanning the gap. CDR3 length equals 11 residues. Concerning this clone: The antigen is undetermined. The identical CDR3 is also encoded by other nucleotide sequences in the sample.

The sample taken for sequencing was naive CD4+ T cells from blood. The clonotype originates from a man under 40 with type 1 diabetes. The gene calls are TRBV7-9 and TRBJ1-2; no reliable D call. CDR3: CASSSNYGYTF. DNA for the CDR3: TGTGCCAGCAGCTCAAACTATGGCTACACCTTC.